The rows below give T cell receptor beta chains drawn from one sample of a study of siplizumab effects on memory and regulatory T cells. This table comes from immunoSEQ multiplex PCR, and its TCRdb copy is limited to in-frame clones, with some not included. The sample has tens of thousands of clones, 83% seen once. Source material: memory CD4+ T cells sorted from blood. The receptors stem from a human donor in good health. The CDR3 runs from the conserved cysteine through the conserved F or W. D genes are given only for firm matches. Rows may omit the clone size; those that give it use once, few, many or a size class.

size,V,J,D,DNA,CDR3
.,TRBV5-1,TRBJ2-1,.,TGCGCCAGCAGCTTGGCGGTGGCGGGAGAGCAGTTCTTC,CASSLAVAGEQFF
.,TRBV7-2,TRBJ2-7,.,TGTGCCAGCAGCACCCCCACAGGGTGGGCCTACGAGCAGTACTTC,CASSTPTGWAYEQYF
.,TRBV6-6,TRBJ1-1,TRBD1,TGTGCCAGCAGACCCGGACAGGGGAGGGCCACTGAAGCTTTCTTT,CASRPGQGRATEAFF
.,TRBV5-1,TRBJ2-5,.,TGCGCCAGCAGCTTGGCTCTGGGGCAAGAGACCCAGTACTTC,CASSLALGQETQYF
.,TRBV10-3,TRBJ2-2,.,TGTGCCATCAGTGGCCCGGGACTTAACACCGGGGAGCTGTTTTTT,CAISGPGLNTGELFF
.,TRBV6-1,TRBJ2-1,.,TGTGCCAGCACCGAGGGTCGCCTAGCGCATGAGCAGTTCTTC,CASTEGRLAHEQFF
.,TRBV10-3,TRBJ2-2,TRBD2,TGTGCCATCAGTCCCCGGGAGGGCGGCGCCGGGGAGCTGTTTTTT,CAISPREGGAGELFF
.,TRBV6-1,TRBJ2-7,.,TGTGCCAGCAGTGAATGGCTCGGGGATTCCGAGCAGTACTTC,CASSEWLGDSEQYF
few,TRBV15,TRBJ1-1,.,TGTGCCACCAGCAGAGATTCGATGAACACTGAAGCTTTCTTT,CATSRDSMNTEAFF
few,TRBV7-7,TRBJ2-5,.,TGTGCTGTTTGGGGGCAGGGGATAACTAAAGAGACCCAGTACTTC,CAVWGQGITKETQYF
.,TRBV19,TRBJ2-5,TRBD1,TGTGCCAGTAGTACCATGACAGGGGGACCCTTCCAAGAGACCCAGTACTTC,CASSTMTGGPFQETQYF
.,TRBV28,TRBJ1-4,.,TGTGCCAGCAGTTCCGGGGGTAATGAAAAACTGTTTTTT,CASSSGGNEKLFF
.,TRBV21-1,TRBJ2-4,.,TGTGCCAGCAGCAAAGCCCGGGGTAAGTCCAAAAACATTCAGTACTTC,CASSKARGKSKNIQYF
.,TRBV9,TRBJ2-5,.,TGTGCCAGCAGCGTAGGGGTAGGGAGGGAGACCCAGTACTTC,CASSVGVGRETQYF
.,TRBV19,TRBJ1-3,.,TGTGCCAGTAGGACTACAGGGAGCTCTGGAAACACCATATATTTT,CASRTTGSSGNTIYF
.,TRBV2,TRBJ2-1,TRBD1,TGTGCCAGCAGTGGACAGGGGACGTTTGTCGAGCAGTTCTTC,CASSGQGTFVEQFF
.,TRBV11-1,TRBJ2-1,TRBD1,TGTGCCAGCAGCTTCAATATAGGGACAGGGGGCTACAATGAGCAGTTCTTC,CASSFNIGTGGYNEQFF